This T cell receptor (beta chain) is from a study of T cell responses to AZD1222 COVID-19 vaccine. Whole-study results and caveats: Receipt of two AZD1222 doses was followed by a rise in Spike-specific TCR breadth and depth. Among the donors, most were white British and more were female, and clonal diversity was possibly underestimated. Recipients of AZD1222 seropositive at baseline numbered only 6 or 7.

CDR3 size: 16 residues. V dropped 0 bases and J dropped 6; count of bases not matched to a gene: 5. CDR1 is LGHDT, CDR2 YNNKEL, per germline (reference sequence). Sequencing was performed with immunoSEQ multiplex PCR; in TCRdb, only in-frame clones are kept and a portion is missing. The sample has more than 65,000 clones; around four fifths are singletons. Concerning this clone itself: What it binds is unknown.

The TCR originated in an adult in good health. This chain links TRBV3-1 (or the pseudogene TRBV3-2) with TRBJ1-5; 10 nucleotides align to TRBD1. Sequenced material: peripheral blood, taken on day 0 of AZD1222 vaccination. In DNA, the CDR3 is TGTGCCAGCAGCCAAGATCCCCGACAGGGGGCTCAGCCCCAGCATTTT. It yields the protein CASSQDPRQGAQPQHF.